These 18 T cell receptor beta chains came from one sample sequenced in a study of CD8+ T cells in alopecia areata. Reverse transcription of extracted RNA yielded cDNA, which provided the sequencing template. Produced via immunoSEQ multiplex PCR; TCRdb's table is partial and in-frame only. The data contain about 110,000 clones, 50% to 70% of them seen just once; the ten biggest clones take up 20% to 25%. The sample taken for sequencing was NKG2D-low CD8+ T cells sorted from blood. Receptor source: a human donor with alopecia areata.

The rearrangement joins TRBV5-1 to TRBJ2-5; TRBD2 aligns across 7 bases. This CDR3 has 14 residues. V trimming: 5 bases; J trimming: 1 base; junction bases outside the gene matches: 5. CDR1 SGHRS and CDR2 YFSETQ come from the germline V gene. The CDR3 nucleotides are TGCGCCAGCAGGCCAGCGGGAACCCAAGAGACCCAGTACTTC. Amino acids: CASRPAGTQETQYF.

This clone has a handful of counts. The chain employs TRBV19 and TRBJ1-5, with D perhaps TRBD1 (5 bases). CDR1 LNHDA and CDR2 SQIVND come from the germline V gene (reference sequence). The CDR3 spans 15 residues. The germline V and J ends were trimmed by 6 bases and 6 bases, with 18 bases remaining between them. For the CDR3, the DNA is TGTGCCAGTAGGACCCAAGGGGCTTCAACTCAGCCCCAGCATTTT. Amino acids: CASRTQGASTQPQHF.

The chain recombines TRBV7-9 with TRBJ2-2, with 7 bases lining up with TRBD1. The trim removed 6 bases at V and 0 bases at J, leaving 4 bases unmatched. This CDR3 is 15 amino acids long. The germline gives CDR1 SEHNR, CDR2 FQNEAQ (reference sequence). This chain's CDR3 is CASRPTGSNTGELFF. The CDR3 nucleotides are TGTGCCAGCAGACCGACAGGGTCGAACACCGGGGAGCTGTTTTTT.

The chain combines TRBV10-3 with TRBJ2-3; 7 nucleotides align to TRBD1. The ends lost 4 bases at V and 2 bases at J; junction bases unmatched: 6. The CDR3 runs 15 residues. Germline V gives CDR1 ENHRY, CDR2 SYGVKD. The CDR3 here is CAISVGQATTDTQYF. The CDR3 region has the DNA TGTGCCATCAGTGTTGGACAGGCCACCACAGATACGCAGTATTTT.

CDR3 sequence (DNA): TGTGCCAGCCGAACGGACGGCTCCTACGAGCAGTACTTC. Translating gives CASRTDGSYEQYF. J is TRBJ2-7 and V is TRBV2, with D unresolved. Trimming shortened V by 8 bases and J by 0 bases, and 11 bases separated the two germline ends. This CDR3 has 13 residues. The germline V gene encodes CDR1 SNHLY and CDR2 FYNNEI.

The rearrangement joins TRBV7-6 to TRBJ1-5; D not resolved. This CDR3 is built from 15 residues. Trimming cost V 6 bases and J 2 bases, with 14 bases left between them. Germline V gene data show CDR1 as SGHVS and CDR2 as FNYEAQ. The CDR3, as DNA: TGTGCCAGCAGTCCCCGCGCCCAGGGCAATCAGCCCCAGCATTTT. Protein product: CASSPRAQGNQPQHF.

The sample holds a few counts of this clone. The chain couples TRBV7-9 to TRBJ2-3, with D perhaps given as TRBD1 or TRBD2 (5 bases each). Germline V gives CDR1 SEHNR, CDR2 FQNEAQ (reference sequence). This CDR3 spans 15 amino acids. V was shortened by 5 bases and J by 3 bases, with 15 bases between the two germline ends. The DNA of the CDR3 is TGTGCCAGCAGCCGAACCATGGGGGATACAGATACGCAGTATTTT. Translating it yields CASSRTMGDTDTQYF.

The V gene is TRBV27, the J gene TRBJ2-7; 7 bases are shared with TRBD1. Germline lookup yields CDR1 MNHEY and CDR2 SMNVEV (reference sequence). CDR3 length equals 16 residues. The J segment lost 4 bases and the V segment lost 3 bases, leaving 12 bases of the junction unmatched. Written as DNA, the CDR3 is TGTGCCAGCAGTTTGATGGACAGGCCAGGGTTATACGAGCAGTACTTC. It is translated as CASSLMDRPGLYEQYF.

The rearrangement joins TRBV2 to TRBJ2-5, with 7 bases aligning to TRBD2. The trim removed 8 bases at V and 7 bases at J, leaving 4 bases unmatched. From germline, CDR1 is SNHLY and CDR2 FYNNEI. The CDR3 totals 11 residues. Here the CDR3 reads CASYGGRTQYF. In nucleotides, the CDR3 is TGTGCCAGCTACGGGGGGAGGACCCAGTACTTC.

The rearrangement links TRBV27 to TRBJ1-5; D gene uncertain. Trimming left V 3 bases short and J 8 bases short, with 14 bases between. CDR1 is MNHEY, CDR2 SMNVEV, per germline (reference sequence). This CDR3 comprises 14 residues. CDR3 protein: CASSFVPNGEPQHF. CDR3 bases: TGTGCCAGCAGTTTCGTTCCGAATGGAGAGCCCCAGCATTTT.

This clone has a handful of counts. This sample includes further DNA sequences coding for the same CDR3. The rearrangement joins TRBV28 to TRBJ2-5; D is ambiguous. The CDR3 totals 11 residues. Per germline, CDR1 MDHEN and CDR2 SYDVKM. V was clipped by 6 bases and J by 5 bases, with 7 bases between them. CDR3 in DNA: TGTGCCAGCAGCCTGGGGGAGACCCAGTACTTC. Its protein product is CASSLGETQYF.

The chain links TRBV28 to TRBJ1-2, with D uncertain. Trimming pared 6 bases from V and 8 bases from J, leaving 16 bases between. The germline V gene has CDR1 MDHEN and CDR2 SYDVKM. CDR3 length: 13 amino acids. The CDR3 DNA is TGTGCCAGCAGAGACCCGGCAGGCGTAGGCTACACCTTC. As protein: CASRDPAGVGYTF.

As DNA, the CDR3 is TGTGCCAGCAGTGAAGGTTGGGGGACGGCCGGGGAGCTGTTTTTT. Amino acids: CASSEGWGTAGELFF. The rearrangement joins TRBV25-1 to TRBJ2-2, with D possibly called TRBD1 or TRBD2 (5 bases each). CDR1 is MGHDK and CDR2 is SYGVNS in the germline V gene. This CDR3 contains 15 residues. The ends were cut back, 2 bases at V and 6 bases at J, with 13 bases in the middle.

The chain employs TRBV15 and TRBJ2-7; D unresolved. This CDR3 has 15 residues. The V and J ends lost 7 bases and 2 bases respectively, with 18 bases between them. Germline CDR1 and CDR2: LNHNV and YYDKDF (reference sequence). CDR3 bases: TGTGCCACCACCCAGACGGCCTCAAGCCCCTACGAGCAGTACTTC. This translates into CATTQTASSPYEQYF. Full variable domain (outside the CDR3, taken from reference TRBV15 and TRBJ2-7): DAMVIQNPRYQVTQFGKPVTLSCSQTLNHNVMYWYQQKSSQAPKLLFHYYDKDFNNEADTPDNFQSRRPNTSFCFLDIRSPGLGDTAMYLCATTQTASSPYEQYFGPGTRLTVT.

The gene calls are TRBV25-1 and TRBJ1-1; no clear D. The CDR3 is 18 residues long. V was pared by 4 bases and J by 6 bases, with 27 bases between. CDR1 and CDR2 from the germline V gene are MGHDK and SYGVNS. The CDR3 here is CASSGETTEQFDISEAFF. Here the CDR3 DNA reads TGTGCCAGCAGTGGAGAAACCACTGAACAATTCGACATCTCTGAAGCTTTCTTT.

The CDR3 sequence: CASSSPGTGSTNTGELFF. The CDR3, as DNA: TGTGCCAGCAGTTCCCCCGGGACAGGGTCTACGAACACCGGGGAGCTGTTTTTT. J is TRBJ2-2 and V is TRBV28; TRBD1 matches 9 bases. V lost 4 bases and J lost 0; bases outside the gene matches: 9. The CDR3 is made up of 18 amino acids. Looked up from germline, CDR1 is MDHEN and CDR2 is SYDVKM.

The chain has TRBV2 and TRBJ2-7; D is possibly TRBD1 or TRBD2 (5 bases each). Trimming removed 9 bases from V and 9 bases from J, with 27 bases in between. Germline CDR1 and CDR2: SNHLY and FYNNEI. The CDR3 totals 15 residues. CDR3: CARGDPGAWTFGQYF. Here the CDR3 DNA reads TGTGCCAGAGGGGACCCCGGGGCTTGGACGTTCGGGCAGTACTTC.

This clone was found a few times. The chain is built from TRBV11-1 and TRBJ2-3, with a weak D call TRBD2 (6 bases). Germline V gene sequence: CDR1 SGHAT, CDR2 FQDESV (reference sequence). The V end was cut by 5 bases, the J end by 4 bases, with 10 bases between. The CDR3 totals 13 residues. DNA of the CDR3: TGTGCCAGCAGCCGGGGGACGGCAGATACGCAGTATTTT. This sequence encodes CASSRGTADTQYF.